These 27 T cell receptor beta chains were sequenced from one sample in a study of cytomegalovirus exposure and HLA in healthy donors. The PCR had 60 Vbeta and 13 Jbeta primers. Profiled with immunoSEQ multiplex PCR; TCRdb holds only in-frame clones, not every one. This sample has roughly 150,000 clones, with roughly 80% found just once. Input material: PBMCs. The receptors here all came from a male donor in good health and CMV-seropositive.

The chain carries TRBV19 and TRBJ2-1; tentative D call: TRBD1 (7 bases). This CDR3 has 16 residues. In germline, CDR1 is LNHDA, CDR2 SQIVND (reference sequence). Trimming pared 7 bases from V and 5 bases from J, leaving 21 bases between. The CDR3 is CASMLRGPGDNNEQFF. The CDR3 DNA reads TGTGCCAGTATGCTGAGGGGGCCGGGGGATAACAATGAGCAGTTCTTC.

The CDR3 protein is CASSVETGGEKLFF. The DNA for the CDR3 is TGTGCCAGCAGCGTGGAGACAGGGGGGGAAAAACTGTTTTTT. The V gene is TRBV9, the J gene TRBJ1-4, with TRBD1 matching over 9 bases. CDR1 and CDR2 from the germline V gene are SGDLS and YYNGEE. The CDR3 runs 14 residues. V dropped 2 bases and J dropped 8; count of bases not matched to a gene: 4.

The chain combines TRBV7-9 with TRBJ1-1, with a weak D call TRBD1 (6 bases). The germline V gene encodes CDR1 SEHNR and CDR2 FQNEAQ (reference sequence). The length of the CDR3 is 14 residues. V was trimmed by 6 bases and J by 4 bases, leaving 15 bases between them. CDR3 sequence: CASSPTGFGTEAFF. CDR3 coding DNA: TGTGCCAGCAGTCCTACAGGGTTCGGCACTGAAGCTTTCTTT.

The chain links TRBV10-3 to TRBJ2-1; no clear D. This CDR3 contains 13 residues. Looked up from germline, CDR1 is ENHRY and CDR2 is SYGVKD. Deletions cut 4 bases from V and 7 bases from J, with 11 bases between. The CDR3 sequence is CAISVTAGNEQFF. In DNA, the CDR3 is TGTGCCATCAGTGTCACCGCCGGTAATGAGCAGTTCTTC.

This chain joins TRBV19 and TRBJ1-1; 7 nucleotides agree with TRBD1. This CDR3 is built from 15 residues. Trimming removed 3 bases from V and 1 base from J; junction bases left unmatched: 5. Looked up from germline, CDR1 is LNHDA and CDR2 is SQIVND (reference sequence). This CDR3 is CASSMRQGGNTEAFF. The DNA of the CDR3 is TGTGCCAGTAGTATGCGGCAGGGGGGGAACACTGAAGCTTTCTTT.

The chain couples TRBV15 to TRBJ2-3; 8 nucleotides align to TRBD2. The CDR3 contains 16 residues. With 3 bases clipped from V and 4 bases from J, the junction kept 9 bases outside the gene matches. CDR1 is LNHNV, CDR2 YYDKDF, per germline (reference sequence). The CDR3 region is CATSRLVGAGADTQYF. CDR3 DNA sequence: TGTGCCACCAGCAGGCTGGTCGGAGCGGGGGCAGATACGCAGTATTTT.

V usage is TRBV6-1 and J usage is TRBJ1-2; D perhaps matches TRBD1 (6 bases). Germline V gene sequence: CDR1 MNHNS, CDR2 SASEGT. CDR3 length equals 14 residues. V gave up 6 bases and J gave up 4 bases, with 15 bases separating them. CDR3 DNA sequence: TGTGCCAGCAGGTCATCAGGGGACCGCTATGGCTACACCTTC. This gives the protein CASRSSGDRYGYTF.

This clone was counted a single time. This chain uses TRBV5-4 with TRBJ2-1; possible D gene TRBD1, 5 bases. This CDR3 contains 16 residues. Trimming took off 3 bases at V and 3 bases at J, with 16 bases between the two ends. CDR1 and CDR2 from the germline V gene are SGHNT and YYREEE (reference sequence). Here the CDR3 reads CASSSRVSGFYNEQFF. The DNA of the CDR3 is TGTGCCAGCAGCTCCAGAGTCTCAGGGTTCTACAATGAGCAGTTCTTC.

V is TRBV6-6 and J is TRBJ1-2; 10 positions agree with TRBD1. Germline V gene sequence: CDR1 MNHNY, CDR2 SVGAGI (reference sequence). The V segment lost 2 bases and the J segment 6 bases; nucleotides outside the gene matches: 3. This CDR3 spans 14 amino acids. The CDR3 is CASSYLDRGHGYTF. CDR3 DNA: TGTGCCAGCAGTTACCTTGACAGGGGGCATGGCTACACCTTC.

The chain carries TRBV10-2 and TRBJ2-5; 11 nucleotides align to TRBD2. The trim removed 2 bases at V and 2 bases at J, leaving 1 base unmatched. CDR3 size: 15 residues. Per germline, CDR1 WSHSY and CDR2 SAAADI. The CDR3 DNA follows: TGCGCCAGCAGTGAGACTAGCGGGGGTCAAGAGACCCAGTACTTC. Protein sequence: CASSETSGGQETQYF.

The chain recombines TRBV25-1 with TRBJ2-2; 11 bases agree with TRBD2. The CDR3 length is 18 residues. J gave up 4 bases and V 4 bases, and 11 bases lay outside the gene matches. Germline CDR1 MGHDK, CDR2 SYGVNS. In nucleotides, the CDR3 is TGTGCCAGCAGTGCGTCTCTAGGGACTAGCGGTTCCACCGGGGAGCTGTTTTTT. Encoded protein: CASSASLGTSGSTGELFF.

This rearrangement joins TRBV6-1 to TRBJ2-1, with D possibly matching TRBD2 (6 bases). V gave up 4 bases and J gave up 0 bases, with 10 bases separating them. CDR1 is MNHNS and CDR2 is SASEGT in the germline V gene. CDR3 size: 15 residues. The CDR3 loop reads CASSALALSYNEQFF. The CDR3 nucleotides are TGTGCCAGCAGTGCTCTAGCGCTCTCCTACAATGAGCAGTTCTTC.

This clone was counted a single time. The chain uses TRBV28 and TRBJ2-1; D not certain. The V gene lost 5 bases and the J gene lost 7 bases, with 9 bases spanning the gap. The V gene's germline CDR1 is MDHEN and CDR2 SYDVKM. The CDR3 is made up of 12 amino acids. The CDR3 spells CASSSPTNEQFF. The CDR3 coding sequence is TGTGCCAGCAGTAGCCCTACTAATGAGCAGTTCTTC.

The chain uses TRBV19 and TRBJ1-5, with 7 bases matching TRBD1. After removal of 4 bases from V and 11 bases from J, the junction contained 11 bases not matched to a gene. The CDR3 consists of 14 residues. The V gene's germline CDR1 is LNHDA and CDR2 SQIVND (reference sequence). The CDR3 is CASSTTSTGAAQHF. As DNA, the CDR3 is TGTGCCAGTAGTACCACGTCAACAGGGGCAGCCCAGCATTTT.

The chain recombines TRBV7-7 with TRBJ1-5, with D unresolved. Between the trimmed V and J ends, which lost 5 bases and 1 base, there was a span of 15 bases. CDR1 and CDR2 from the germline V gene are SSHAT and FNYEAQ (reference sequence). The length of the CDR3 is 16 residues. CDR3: CASSPRRGKSNQPQHF. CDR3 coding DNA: TGTGCCAGCAGCCCACGGCGGGGAAAGAGCAATCAGCCCCAGCATTTT.

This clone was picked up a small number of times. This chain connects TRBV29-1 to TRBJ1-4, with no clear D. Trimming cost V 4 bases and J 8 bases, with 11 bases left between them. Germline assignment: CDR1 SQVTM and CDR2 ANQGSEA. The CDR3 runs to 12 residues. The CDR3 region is CSVGWTGEKLFF. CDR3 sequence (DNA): TGCAGCGTTGGATGGACGGGAGAAAAACTGTTTTTT.

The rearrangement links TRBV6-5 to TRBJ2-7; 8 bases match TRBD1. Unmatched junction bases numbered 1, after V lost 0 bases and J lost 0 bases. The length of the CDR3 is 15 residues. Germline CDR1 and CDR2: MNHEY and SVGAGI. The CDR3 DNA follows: TGTGCCAGCAGTTACTCCGGACAGGGCTCCTACGAGCAGTACTTC. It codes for CASSYSGQGSYEQYF.

The CDR3: CASSRHRVVPLETQYF. In DNA form, the CDR3 reads TGTGCCAGCAGCCGACACAGGGTTGTCCCTTTAGAGACCCAGTACTTC. The V gene is TRBV7-8, the J gene TRBJ2-5; D perhaps matches TRBD1 (6 bases). The germline gives CDR1 SGHVS, CDR2 FQNEAQ. CDR3 length: 16 residues. The V and J ends lost 5 bases and 4 bases respectively, with 20 bases between them.

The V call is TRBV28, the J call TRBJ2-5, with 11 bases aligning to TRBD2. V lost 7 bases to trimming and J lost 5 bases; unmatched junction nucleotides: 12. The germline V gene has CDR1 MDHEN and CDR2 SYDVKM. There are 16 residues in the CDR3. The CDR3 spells CASTALGASGRETQYF. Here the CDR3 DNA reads TGTGCCAGCACCGCCCTGGGAGCTAGCGGGAGGGAGACCCAGTACTTC.

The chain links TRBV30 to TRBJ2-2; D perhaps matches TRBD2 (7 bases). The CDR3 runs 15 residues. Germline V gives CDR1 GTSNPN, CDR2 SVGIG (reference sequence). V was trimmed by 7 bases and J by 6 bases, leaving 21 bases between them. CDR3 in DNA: TGTGCCTCCCCTGTGGGGGGGGGCATCGCCGGGGAGCTGTTTTTT. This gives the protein CASPVGGGIAGELFF.

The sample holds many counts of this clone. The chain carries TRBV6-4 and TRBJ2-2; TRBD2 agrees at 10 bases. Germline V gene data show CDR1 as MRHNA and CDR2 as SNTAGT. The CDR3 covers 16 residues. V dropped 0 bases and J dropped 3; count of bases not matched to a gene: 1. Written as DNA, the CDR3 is TGTGCCAGCAGTGACTCAGCGGGGGGGGACACCGGGGAGCTGTTTTTT. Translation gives CASSDSAGGDTGELFF.

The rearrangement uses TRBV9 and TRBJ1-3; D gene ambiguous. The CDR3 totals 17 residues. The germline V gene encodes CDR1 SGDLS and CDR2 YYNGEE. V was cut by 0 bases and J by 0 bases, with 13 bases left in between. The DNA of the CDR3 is TGTGCCAGCAGCGTAGTTAGCGATCCCCGCTCTGGAAACACCATATATTTT. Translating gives CASSVVSDPRSGNTIYF. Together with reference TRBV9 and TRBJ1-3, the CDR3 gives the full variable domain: DSGVTQTPKHLITATGQRVTLRCSPRSGDLSVYWYQQSLDQGLQFLIQYYNGEERAKGNILERFSAQQFPDLHSELNLSSLELGDSALYFCASSVVSDPRSGNTIYFGEGSWLTVV.

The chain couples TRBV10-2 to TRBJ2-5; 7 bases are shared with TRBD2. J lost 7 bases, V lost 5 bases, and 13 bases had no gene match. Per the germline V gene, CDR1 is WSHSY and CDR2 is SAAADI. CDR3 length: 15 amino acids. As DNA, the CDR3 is TGCGCCAGCAGTAGGACTAGTGAGGGGATGGGGACCCAGTACTTC. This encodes CASSRTSEGMGTQYF.

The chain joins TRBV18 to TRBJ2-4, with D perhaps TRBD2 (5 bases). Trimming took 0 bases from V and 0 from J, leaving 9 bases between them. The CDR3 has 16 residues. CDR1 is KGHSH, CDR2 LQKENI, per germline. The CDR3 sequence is CASSPPNGIAKNIQYF. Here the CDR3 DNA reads TGTGCCAGCTCACCACCTAACGGGATAGCCAAAAACATTCAGTACTTC.

CDR3 DNA sequence: TGTGCCAGCGCTAGCGGGGCCCGAAGGGAGACCCAGTACTTC. It is translated as CASASGARRETQYF. The rearrangement uses TRBV2 and TRBJ2-5, with 9 nucleotides matching TRBD2. From germline, CDR1 is SNHLY and CDR2 FYNNEI. V lost 8 bases and J lost 5; bases outside the gene matches: 9. The CDR3 length is 14 residues.

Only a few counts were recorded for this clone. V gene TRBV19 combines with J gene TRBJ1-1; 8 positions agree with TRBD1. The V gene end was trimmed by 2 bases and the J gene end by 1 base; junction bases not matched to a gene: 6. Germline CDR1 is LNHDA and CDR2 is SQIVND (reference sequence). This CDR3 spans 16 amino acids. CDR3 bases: TGTGCCAGTAGTATACAGGGGGCGCATAGGAACACTGAAGCTTTCTTT. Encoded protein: CASSIQGAHRNTEAFF.

CDR3 sequence: CASSLSGSRRNTEAFF. CDR3 nucleotides: TGTGCCAGCAGCTTGTCAGGGTCCAGGAGGAACACTGAAGCTTTCTTT. The rearrangement links TRBV5-5 to TRBJ1-1, with a possible D match to TRBD1 (5 bases). V lost 1 base to trimming and J lost 1 base, with 14 bases between them. The CDR3 consists of 16 residues. Germline CDR1 SGHKS, CDR2 YYEKEE (reference sequence).